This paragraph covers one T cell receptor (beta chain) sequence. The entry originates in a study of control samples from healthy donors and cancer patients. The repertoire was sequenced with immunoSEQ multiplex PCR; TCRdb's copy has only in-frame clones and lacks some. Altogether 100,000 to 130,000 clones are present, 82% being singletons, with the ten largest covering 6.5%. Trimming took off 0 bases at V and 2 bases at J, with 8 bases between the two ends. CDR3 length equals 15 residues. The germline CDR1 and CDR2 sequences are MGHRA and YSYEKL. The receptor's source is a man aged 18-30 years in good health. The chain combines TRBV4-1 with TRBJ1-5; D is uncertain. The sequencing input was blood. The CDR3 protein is CASSQDRAGNQPQHF. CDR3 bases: TGCGCCAGCAGCCAAGATAGGGCCGGCAATCAGCCCCAGCATTTT.